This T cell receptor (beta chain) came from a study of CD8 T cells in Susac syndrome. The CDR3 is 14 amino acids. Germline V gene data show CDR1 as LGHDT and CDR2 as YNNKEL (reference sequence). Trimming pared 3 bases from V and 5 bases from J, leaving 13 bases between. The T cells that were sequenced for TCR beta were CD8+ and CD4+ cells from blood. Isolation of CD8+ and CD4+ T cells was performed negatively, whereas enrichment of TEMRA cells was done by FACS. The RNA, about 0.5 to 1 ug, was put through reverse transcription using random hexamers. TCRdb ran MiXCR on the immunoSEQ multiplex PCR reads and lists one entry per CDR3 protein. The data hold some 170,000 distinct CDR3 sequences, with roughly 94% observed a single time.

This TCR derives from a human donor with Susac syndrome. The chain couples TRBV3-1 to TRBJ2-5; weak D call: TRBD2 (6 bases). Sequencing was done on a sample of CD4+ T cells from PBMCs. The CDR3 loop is CASSQDYFSETQYF. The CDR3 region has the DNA TGTGCCAGCAGCCAGGACTATTTTTCGGAGACCCAGTACTTC.